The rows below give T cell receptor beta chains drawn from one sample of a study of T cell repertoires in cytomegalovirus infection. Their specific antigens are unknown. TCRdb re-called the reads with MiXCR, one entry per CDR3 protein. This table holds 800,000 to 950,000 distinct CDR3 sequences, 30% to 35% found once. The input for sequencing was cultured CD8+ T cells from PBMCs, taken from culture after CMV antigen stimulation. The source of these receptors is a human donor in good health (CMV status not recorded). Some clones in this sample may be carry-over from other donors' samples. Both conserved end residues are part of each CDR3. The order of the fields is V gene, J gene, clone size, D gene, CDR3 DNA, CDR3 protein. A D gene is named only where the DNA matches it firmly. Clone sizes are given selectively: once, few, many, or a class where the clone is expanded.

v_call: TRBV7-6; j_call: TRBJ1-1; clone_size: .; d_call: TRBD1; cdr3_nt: TGTGCCAGCAGCTTACAATGGGCAGGGGGGCGACTTAGCATGAACACTGAAGCTTTCTTT; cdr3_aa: CASSLQWAGGRLSMNTEAFF
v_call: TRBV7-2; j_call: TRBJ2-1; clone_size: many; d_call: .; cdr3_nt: TGTGCCAGCAGCTTAGCGGTTAGCGGGACAGCTTACAATGAGCAGTTCTTC; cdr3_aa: CASSLAVSGTAYNEQFF
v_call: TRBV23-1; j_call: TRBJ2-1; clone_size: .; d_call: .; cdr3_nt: TGCGCCAGCAGTCAATGCCTCACGATAGAGCAGTTCTTC; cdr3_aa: CASSQCLTIEQFF
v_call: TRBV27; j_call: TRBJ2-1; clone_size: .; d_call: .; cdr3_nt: TGTGCCAGCAGTTGGGAAGGGATCGATGAGCAGTTCTTC; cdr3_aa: CASSWEGIDEQFF
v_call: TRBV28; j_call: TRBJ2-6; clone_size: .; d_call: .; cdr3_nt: TGTGCCAGCAGTTTAAATGGAGACTTCGCAAGCCGTTCTGGGGCCAACGTCCTGACTTTC; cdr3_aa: CASSLNGDFASRSGANVLTF
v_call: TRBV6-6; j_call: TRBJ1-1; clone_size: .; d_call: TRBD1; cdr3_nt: TGTGCCAGCAGTTACGCACCGGACAGGGGTAGGGACACTGAAGCTTTCTTT; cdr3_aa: CASSYAPDRGRDTEAFF
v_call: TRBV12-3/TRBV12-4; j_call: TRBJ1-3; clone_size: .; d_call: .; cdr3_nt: TGTGCCAGCAGTCATACAGGGCTCGACACCATATATTTT; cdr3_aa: CASSHTGLDTIYF
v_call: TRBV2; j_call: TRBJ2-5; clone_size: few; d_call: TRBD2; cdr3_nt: TGTGCCAGTCCTGAATACCTAGCGGGGGGGCACGAGACCCAGTACTTC; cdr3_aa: CASPEYLAGGHETQYF
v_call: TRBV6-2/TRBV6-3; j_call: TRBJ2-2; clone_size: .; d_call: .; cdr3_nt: TGTGCCAGCAGTAGCATGACCCTCGGAATAACGAACACCGGGGAGCTGTTTTTT; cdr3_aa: CASSSMTLGITNTGELFF
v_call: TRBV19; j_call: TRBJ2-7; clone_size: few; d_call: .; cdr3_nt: TGTGCCAGTGCTGATCGGGCAGGTGGGTCCTACGAGCAGTACTTC; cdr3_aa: CASADRAGGSYEQYF
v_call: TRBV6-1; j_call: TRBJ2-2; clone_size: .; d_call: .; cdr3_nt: TGTGCCAGCAGTCGTCTAGGGGACGGGGAGCTGTTTTTT; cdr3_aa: CASSRLGDGELFF
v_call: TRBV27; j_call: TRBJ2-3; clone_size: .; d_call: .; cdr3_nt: TGTGCCAGCAGTTTATTTAGTTCCGATACGCAGTATTTT; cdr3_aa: CASSLFSSDTQYF
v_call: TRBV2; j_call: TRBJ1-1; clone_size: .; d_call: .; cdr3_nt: TGTGCCAGCAGTGAAGCGCGGGGGGGCCAGGGGGCTTTCTTT; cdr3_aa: CASSEARGGQGAFF
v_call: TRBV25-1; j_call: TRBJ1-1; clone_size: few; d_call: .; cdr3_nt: TGTGCCAGCAGTGAATATTTCAGCAGGGCGGGTGAAGCTTTCTTT; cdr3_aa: CASSEYFSRAGEAFF
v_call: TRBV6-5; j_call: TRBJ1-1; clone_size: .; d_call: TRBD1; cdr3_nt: TGTGCCAACAGTGGTGGACAGGACCTTGAAGCTTTCTTT; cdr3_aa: CANSGGQDLEAFF
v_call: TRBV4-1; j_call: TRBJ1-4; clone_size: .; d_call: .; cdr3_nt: TGCGCCAGCAGCCCCGTCGCGGGTGAAAAACTGTTTTTT; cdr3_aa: CASSPVAGEKLFF
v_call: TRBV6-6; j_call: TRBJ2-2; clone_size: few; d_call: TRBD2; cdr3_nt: TGTGCCAGCAGCCTAGGGACTAGCGGGTCGAACACCGGGGAGCTGTTTTTT; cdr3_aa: CASSLGTSGSNTGELFF
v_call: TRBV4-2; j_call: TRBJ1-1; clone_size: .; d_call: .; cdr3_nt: TGTGCCAGCAGCCGTCCCGAAGTACGGTCCATGAACACTGAAGCTTTCTTT; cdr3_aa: CASSRPEVRSMNTEAFF
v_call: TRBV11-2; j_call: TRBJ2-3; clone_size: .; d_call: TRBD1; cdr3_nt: TGTGCCAGCAGCTTAGGCGCCGGGACAGGGGTTTTGGGTACGCAGTATTTT; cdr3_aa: CASSLGAGTGVLGTQYF
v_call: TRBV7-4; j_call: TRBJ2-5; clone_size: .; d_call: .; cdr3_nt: TGTGCCAGCAGCTGCCCGTGGGGGGAGGGGGCAGACAAAGAGACCCAGTACTTC; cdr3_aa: CASSCPWGEGADKETQYF
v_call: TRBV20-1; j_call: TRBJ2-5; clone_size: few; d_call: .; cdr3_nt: TGCAGTGCTAGTAGGGGACTCCAAGAGACCCAGTACTTC; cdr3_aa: CSASRGLQETQYF
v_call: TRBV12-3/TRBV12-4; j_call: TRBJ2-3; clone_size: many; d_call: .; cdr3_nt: TGTGCCAGCAGCTTCCTGGCAGATACGCAGTATTTT; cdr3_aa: CASSFLADTQYF
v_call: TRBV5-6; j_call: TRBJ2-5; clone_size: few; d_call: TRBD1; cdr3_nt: TGTGCCAGCAGCCGGACAGGGAAACAAGAGACCCAGTACTTC; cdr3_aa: CASSRTGKQETQYF
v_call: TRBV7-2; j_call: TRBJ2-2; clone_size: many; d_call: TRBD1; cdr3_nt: TGTGCCAGCAGCAAAGGTGGGACAGAGAACACCGGGGAGCTGTTTTTT; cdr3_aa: CASSKGGTENTGELFF
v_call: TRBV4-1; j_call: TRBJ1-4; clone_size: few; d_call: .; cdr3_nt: TGCGCCAGCAGCCAAACAGGGCTAACTAATGAAAAACTGTTTTTT; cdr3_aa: CASSQTGLTNEKLFF
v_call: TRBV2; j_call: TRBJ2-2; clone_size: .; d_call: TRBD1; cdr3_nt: TGTGCCAGCAGGACCGGGACAGTACTCACCGGGGAGCTGTTTTTT; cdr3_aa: CASRTGTVLTGELFF
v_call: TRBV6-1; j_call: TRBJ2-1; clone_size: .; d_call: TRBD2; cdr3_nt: TGTGCCAGCAGCCTACATCCACTAGCGGATACCTACAATGAGCAGTTCTTC; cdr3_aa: CASSLHPLADTYNEQFF
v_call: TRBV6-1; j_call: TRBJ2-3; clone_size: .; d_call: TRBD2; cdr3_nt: TGTGCCAGCAGTGATGACGGAACCGAGTTTAGCGGGGAGAGGGATACGCAGTATTTT; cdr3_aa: CASSDDGTEFSGERDTQYF
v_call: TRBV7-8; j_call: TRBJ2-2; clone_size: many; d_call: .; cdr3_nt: TGTGCCAGCAGCTACGGACACGTGAACACCGGGGAGCTGTTTTTT; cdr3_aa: CASSYGHVNTGELFF